This entry concerns a single T cell receptor beta chain. Trimming pared 3 bases from V and 4 bases from J, leaving 9 bases between. Looked up from germline, CDR1 is LNHDA and CDR2 is SQIVND (reference sequence). The CDR3 is made up of 13 amino acids. How the authors handled the data: Reference gene primer amplification in the assay estimated nucleated cell counts. Using immunoSEQ multiplex PCR, the repertoire was profiled, and TCRdb retains in-frame clones only, with some absent. V and J calls and clone size are given by that table; D and trimming were obtained from the DNA. Of 190,000 or so clones listed, around 86% were seen once; the top ten hold 2.7%. The data belong to a study of blood T cell repertoires in COVID-19. Turning to the study itself: Samples came from the United States, Italy and Spain, spanning acute and convalescent COVID-19. Sources were T cells, B-cell-depleted T cells, or PBMCs; the material itself was cDNA or gDNA.

V gene TRBV19 combines with J gene TRBJ1-1; D call uncertain. The sample consisted of peripheral blood. The source of this sequence is a man aged 35 to 55 with active or convalescent COVID-19. The CDR3 nucleotides read TGTGCCAGTAGTATTAGTGTACGCACTGAAGCTTTCTTT. Amino acids: CASSISVRTEAFF.